The 4 T cell receptor beta chains reported below all come from one sample, sequenced in a study of PD-1 blockade in classical Hodgkin lymphoma. Indicated time point: cycle 4 day 1 (C4D1), after 6 weeks of nivolumab. Autologous stem cell transplantation was followed by relapse in every patient, and brentuximab vedotin exposure varied. Out of thawed PBMCs, magnetic negative selection purified CD4+ T cells. This table comes from immunoSEQ multiplex PCR, and its TCRdb copy is limited to in-frame clones, with some not included. The sample shows 10,000 or so clones, roughly four fifths of them seen only once. The material sequenced was CD4+ T cells from blood, taken before the fourth cycle of nivolumab. The receptor source for this set is a human donor with classical Hodgkin lymphoma.

The genes are TRBV10-1 and TRBJ1-3, with D possibly TRBD1 on 6 matching bases. Trimming cost V 7 bases and J 0 bases, with 31 bases left between them. Looked up from germline, CDR1 is WNHNN and CDR2 is SYGVQD (reference sequence). This CDR3 has 21 residues. CDR3: CASTRTAQSLAGSLSGNTIYF. The CDR3 bases are TGCGCCAGCACAAGGACAGCCCAGTCTCTGGCGGGATCCCTCTCTGGAAACACCATATATTTT.

The V call is TRBV7-8, the J call TRBJ2-3; D might be TRBD1 (5 bases). The CDR3 covers 13 residues. V lost 1 base and J 3 bases, leaving 5 bases between the germline ends. CDR1 SGHVS and CDR2 FQNEAQ come from the germline V gene. CDR3 region: CASSLDRTDTQYF. The CDR3 DNA follows: TGTGCCAGCAGCTTAGACAGGACAGATACGCAGTATTTT.

The chain combines TRBV2 with TRBJ2-2, with D tentatively TRBD1 (6 bases). Germline lookup yields CDR1 SNHLY and CDR2 FYNNEI. CDR3 length equals 13 residues. Trimming cost V 7 bases and J 5 bases, with 11 bases left between them. CDR3 amino acids: CASNWDNTGELFF. The CDR3 DNA sequence: TGTGCCAGCAACTGGGACAATACCGGGGAGCTGTTTTTT.

The V gene is TRBV5-6, the J gene TRBJ1-1; 7 bases agree with TRBD1. The CDR3 has 16 amino acids. In germline, CDR1 is SGHDT, CDR2 YYEEEE. The V segment lost 5 bases and the J segment 1 base; nucleotides outside the gene matches: 11. The CDR3 is CASSLDRVFENTEAFF. DNA for the CDR3: TGTGCCAGCAGTCTTGACAGGGTATTTGAGAACACTGAAGCTTTCTTT.